The rows below give T cell receptor beta chains drawn from one sample of a study of post-analysis software for immune sequencing data. MiXCR was run by TCRdb on the PCR reads, yielding one entry per CDR3 protein. The table records roughly 650,000 distinct CDR3 sequences, 55% to 60% of them present only once. The sequenced sample was blood. Receptors were obtained from a girl aged 2 to 10 with multiple sclerosis. Both conserved end residues are part of each CDR3. The D gene is left open where the match is weak. For some rows the clone size is stated as once, few or many, or as a class when expanded; others skip it.

>NA|13|NA|TRBV5-1|TRBJ1-2
CASSLDASYGYTF
TGCGCCAGCAGCTTGGATGCCTCCTATGGCTACACCTTC
>TRBD1|15|NA|TRBV12-3/TRBV12-4|TRBJ1-2
CASSSRDRAMEGYTF
TGTGCCAGCAGTTCCCGGGACAGGGCAATGGAAGGCTACACCTTC
>NA|20|NA|TRBV6-5|TRBJ2-4
CASSYSGRFQAGTIENIQYF
TGTGCCAGCAGTTACTCGGGTCGGTTCCAGGCGGGAACTATTGAAAACATTCAGTACTTC
>TRBD1|13|once|TRBV30|TRBJ1-5
CAWSTGGNQPQHF
TGTGCCTGGTCGACAGGGGGCAATCAGCCCCAGCATTTT
>NA|15|NA|TRBV7-2|TRBJ2-7
CASSIYREFSYEQYF
TGTGCCAGCAGCATATACAGGGAATTCTCCTACGAGCAGTACTTC
>NA|14|NA|TRBV29-1|TRBJ2-3
CSVQASFYTDTQYF
TGCAGCGTCCAGGCCTCTTTTTACACAGATACGCAGTATTTT
>NA|17|NA|TRBV6-6|TRBJ2-5
CASSYGGWGRLKETQYF
TGTGCCAGCAGTTATGGTGGATGGGGACGCCTAAAAGAGACCCAGTACTTC
>NA|14|NA|TRBV7-6|TRBJ2-1
CASSLGQLHNEQFF
TGTGCCAGCAGCTTAGGACAGCTACACAATGAGCAGTTCTTC
>TRBD1|13|NA|TRBV25-1|TRBJ1-2
CASSEDRAYGYTF
TGTGCCAGCAGTGAGGACAGGGCCTATGGCTACACCTTC
>NA|16|NA|TRBV7-3|TRBJ2-5
CASSLDAGSSYNEQYF
TGTGCCAGCAGCCTCGATGCGGGAAGCTCCTACAATGAGCAGTACTTC
>TRBD2|18|NA|TRBV7-2|TRBJ2-1
CASSLSLLAGGPFDEQFF
TGTGCCAGCAGCTTGTCGCTTCTAGCGGGGGGGCCTTTCGATGAGCAGTTCTTC
>NA|16|NA|TRBV9|TRBJ2-4
CAGSVGVGGAKNIQYF
TGTGCCGGCAGCGTAGGAGTGGGGGGAGCGAAAAACATTCAGTACTTC
>TRBD2|15|NA|TRBV7-2|TRBJ2-1
CASSFTSGGYNEQFF
TGTGCCAGCAGCTTCACTAGCGGGGGTTACAATGAGCAGTTCTTC
>TRBD2|11|NA|TRBV29-1|TRBJ2-5
CSVQTSETQYF
TGCAGCGTTCAGACTAGCGAGACCCAGTACTTC
>NA|14|NA|TRBV5-1|TRBJ2-1
CASSFLLAYNEQFF
TGCGCCAGCAGCTTTTTGCTAGCGTACAATGAGCAGTTCTTC
>TRBD1|16|NA|TRBV6-2/TRBV6-3|TRBJ1-2
CASSYSHGTGNYGYTF
TGTGCCAGCAGTTACTCCCATGGGACAGGGAACTATGGCTACACCTTC
>NA|13|NA|TRBV20-1|TRBJ1-4
CSARGLGTEKLFF
TGCAGTGCCAGAGGGCTCGGCACCGAAAAACTGTTTTTT
>NA|13|few|TRBV12-3/TRBV12-4|TRBJ1-5
CASSLRVDQPQHF
TGTGCCAGCAGTTTGCGCGTAGATCAGCCCCAGCATTTT
>NA|18|NA|TRBV5-8|TRBJ1-5
CASSFKPLVGYSNQPQHF
TGTGCCAGCAGCTTTAAACCTCTTGTTGGGTATAGCAATCAGCCCCAGCATTTT
>NA|15|NA|TRBV5-1|TRBJ2-1
CASSLDSPLYNEQFF
TGCGCCAGCAGCTTGGACAGCCCTTTGTACAATGAGCAGTTCTTC
>NA|14|NA|TRBV25-1|TRBJ1-2
CASSEYGLGYGYTF
TGTGCCAGCAGTGAATATGGTCTAGGTTATGGCTACACCTTC
>TRBD1|13|NA|TRBV20-1|TRBJ1-6
CSAKDRGNSPLHF
TGCAGTGCCAAAGACAGGGGAAATTCACCCCTCCACTTT